This T cell receptor beta chain was observed in a study of T cells in Graves' hyperthyroidism and ophthalmopathy (dated by TCRdb to 2018 to 2020). Background on the whole study: Peripheral blood samples were taken at the time of initial diagnosis, prior to any treatment. The 100 or so discovery patients were randomly split 7:3 into training and test sets. The paper reports TCR Vbeta CDR3 sequencing of fewer than 150 peripheral blood samples: over 40 ophthalmopathy, roughly 80 hyperthyroidism and around 17 progressor patients. To identify distinguishing TCR V-J signatures, a discovery cohort of around 100 patients was used, comprising 40 to 45 with Graves' ophthalmopathy and roughly 60 with stable Graves' hyperthyroidism. Prospective prediction of ophthalmopathy was tested in an independent validation cohort consisting of 18 hyperthyroidism patients and some 16 patients who later progressed to ophthalmopathy. After sampling, hyperthyroidism patients received methimazole starting at 30 mg daily, and ophthalmopathy patients received high-dose intravenous methylprednisolone. In about 6 Graves' hyperthyroidism patients, the study also compared T-cell repertoires from thyroid tissue with T-cell repertoires from blood.

The TCR beta CDR3 regions were amplified from the RNA transcripts. The TCR CDR3 was subjected to a first round of RT-PCR using the HTBI primer set and the Qiagen OneStep RT-PCR kit. Libraries were constructed in a second round of multiplex PCR, after which size selection and purification were carried out. Sequencing of the libraries was done on an Illumina HiSeq2000 using paired-end 100 bp reads. Under the source paper's analysis protocol: SOAPnuke was used to process the raw data, throwing out any read that contained adapters or uncalled bases, had a mean Phred below 15, or lacked an exact constant-primer or identifier match. COPE v1.2.5 was used to merge high-quality paired reads, and clonotypes were defined as unique nucleotide sequences. MiTCR v1.1 was used to align the clonotypes against IMGT TRBV, TRBD and TRBJ reference segments. The analysis included only V-J combinations with a frequency above 0.0001, which together covered 99.2% of the repertoires. A TCS score was defined as the ratio between F50 (clonal expansion) and ExV (chaos), using BLOSUM62-based TCRdist between CDR3 peptides within each V-J. Welch's t-statistics and random forest reduced 500 to 650 V-J features to under 15, which were used in a naive Bayes classifier (R e1071). Using fastp at Q25 and MiXCR, TCRdb reprocessed the public reads and kept productive beta chains. Every CDR3 protein is listed once, alongside the most common genes and DNA of its rows. The V and J calls were not made by the authors but by TCRdb's processing. In this sample the table shows about 770,000 distinct CDR3 sequences, under 20% of which occur a single time. The top ten constitute roughly a sixth of the sample.

Hyperthyroidism patients were newly diagnosed, had a disease duration of under 2 months, and were aged 18 to 65 years. Any patient with an uncontrolled infection, another autoimmune disease, pregnancy or lactation was excluded. Clinical symptoms, serum thyroxine and TRAb, thyroid ultrasound, and orbital computed tomography formed the basis for the diagnoses. Blood from progressor patients was drawn when they were first diagnosed with hyperthyroidism, before any ophthalmopathy symptoms appeared. PBMCs were separated from roughly 10 ml of fresh peripheral blood using Ficoll-Paque density gradient centrifugation. Progressor patients were initially diagnosed with Graves' hyperthyroidism and developed ophthalmopathy during follow-up. Total RNA was extracted with Trizol reagent, and quality was checked on an Agilent 2100 Bioanalyzer. Study-wide conclusions, independent of this receptor: Most expanded thyroid clonotypes (frequency above 0.001) were also found in blood, which suggests that blood repertoires may mirror thyroid immune responses. Ophthalmopathy was separated from stable hyperthyroidism by a 13 V-J signature model, with 85% to 90% sensitivity and just over 81% specificity obtained in cross-validation and 80%/75% obtained in testing. In validation, the model predicted progression to ophthalmopathy with around 71% sensitivity and approximately 78% specificity, a median of approximately 6.7 months before onset. No statistical method was used to fix the sample size in advance, and group allocation was not hidden from the investigators.

At least ten counts were recorded for this clonotype. The specificity of this receptor is unknown. No base quality values were provided; no much bigger clone lies one nucleotide off. This TCR derives from a woman between 50 and 59 years old with Graves' hyperthyroidism that later progressed to Graves' ophthalmopathy. Sequencing input: blood.

The DNA sequence is TGTGCCAGCACTTACCGGGCCACTAGCAATCAGCCCCAGCATTTT. Its protein is CASTYRATSNQPQHF. The chain was built from TRBV2 and TRBJ1-5; no D gene is confidently identified. According to the germline V gene, CDR1 reads SNHLY and CDR2 reads FYNNEI. Trimming at the junction amounts to 7 bases on V and 0 bases on J, and the germline ends lie 13 bases apart. From the cysteine through the phenylalanine, the CDR3 covers 15 amino acids. The CDR3 DNA has 45 bases and is translated from base 1.